This T cell receptor (beta chain) originates from a study of OX40 agonist ivuxolimab in advanced cancers. Study as a whole: Melanoma, hepatocellular carcinoma, head and neck or renal cell cancer occurred in dose-escalation patients.

At cycle 4 day 1, cycle 7 day 1, and baseline, blood was sampled. The CDR3 spans 14 residues. V was trimmed by 1 base and J by 1 base, leaving 7 bases between them. The germline V gene has CDR1 LNHNV and CDR2 YYDKDF (reference sequence). Study-wide results and limits: Among the nonresponders, some also had low normalized T-cell clonal expansion. CD4+ T cells averaged fewer expanded clones than CD8+ T cells.

The sample holds one count of this clone. As yet, its antigen is unknown. Only in-frame clones appear in the TCRdb table, and some are missing; sequencing was by immunoSEQ multiplex PCR. Among roughly 35,000 clones listed, around 82% were seen once. The source material was CD4+ or CD8+ T cells sorted from blood, sampled in a trial of the OX40 agonist ivuxolimab. The chain couples TRBV15 to TRBJ1-1; D unclear. The sequence came from an adult with an advanced solid tumor such as melanoma, head and neck, liver or kidney cancer. The CDR3 protein is CATSRGDENTEAFF. The CDR3 DNA sequence: TGTGCCACCAGCAGAGGCGACGAGAACACTGAAGCTTTCTTT.